This TCR beta chain was recorded in a study of OX40 agonist ivuxolimab in advanced cancers. Profiling relied on immunoSEQ multiplex PCR, and the TCRdb table lists in-frame clones only, not all of them. The data hold about 51,000 clones, with about nine tenths observed a single time. This CDR3 has 14 amino acids. V lost 6 bases and J 7 bases, leaving 16 bases between the germline ends. In germline, CDR1 is SNHLY, CDR2 FYNNEI. This sequence originates from an adult with an advanced solid tumor such as melanoma, head and neck, liver or kidney cancer. The chain joins TRBV2 to TRBJ1-5; D not resolved. The source material was CD4+ or CD8+ T cells sorted from blood, sampled in a trial of the OX40 agonist ivuxolimab. In nucleotides, the CDR3 is TGTGCCAGCAGCCCCTCTAAGGGTCCACAGCCCCAGCATTTT. This codes for CASSPSKGPQPQHF.